The 16 T cell receptor beta chains reported below all come from one sample, sequenced in a study of T cells of healthy individuals. TCRdb reanalysed the 5' RACE reads using MiXCR and keeps one entry per CDR3 protein. The repertoire holds 41,000 or so distinct CDR3 sequences, with 3.5% to 5.5% as singletons. The receptors here all came from a human donor in good health.

The gene calls are TRBV25-1 and TRBJ2-1, with 11 nucleotides matching TRBD2. Germline-derived CDR1 and CDR2 are MGHDK and SYGVNS. V shed 6 bases and J 2 bases; nucleotides not matched to a gene: 3. The CDR3 sequence is 15 residues long. The CDR3 DNA is TGTGCCAGCAGCATAGCGGGAGGGACCTACAATGAGCAGTTCTTC. The encoded protein is CASSIAGGTYNEQFF.

This chain uses TRBV4-1 with TRBJ1-4, with D tentatively TRBD1 (5 bases). Germline V gene data show CDR1 as MGHRA and CDR2 as YSYEKL. Trimming pared 0 bases from V and 10 bases from J, leaving 6 bases between. This CDR3 contains 12 residues. The CDR3 here is CASSQDGGKLFF. The CDR3 DNA reads TGCGCCAGCAGCCAAGACGGGGGAAAACTGTTTTTT.

This clonotype has a count of ten or more. This chain uses TRBV7-2 with TRBJ2-7; unclear D gene. The length of the CDR3 is 14 residues. The V end was cut by 2 bases, the J end by 3 bases, with 11 bases between. CDR1 is SGHTA and CDR2 is FQGNSA in the germline V gene. For the CDR3, the DNA is TGTGCCAGCAGCTTACAGGCACTTTACTACGAGCAGTACTTC. It is translated as CASSLQALYYEQYF.

The chain links TRBV3-1 to TRBJ2-7, with TRBD2 matching over 10 bases. Germline values: CDR1 LGHDT, CDR2 YNNKEL (reference sequence). Unmatched junction bases numbered 17, after V lost 6 bases and J lost 0 bases. The CDR3 consists of 19 residues. The CDR3 here is CASSSKSRLAGDTSYEQYF. The CDR3 DNA follows: TGTGCCAGCAGTTCAAAATCCAGGCTAGCGGGGGACACCTCCTACGAGCAGTACTTC.

The chain combines TRBV7-8 with TRBJ2-3; D possibly corresponds to TRBD1 (6 bases). Trimming took off 2 bases at V and 5 bases at J, with 11 bases between the two ends. The CDR3 totals 14 residues. Germline CDR1 and CDR2: SGHVS and FQNEAQ. This chain's CDR3 is CASSLPTGKDTQYF. The CDR3 bases are TGTGCCAGCAGCTTACCAACAGGGAAAGATACGCAGTATTTT.

There are many counts of this clonotype. The chain employs TRBV4-3 and TRBJ2-1; the match to TRBD2 covers 16 bases. Per the germline V gene, CDR1 is LGHNA and CDR2 is YSLEER. V shed 0 bases, J shed 10 bases, and the junction held 6 bases outside the gene matches. The CDR3 loop spans 17 amino acids. In nucleotides, the CDR3 is TGCGCCAGCAGCCAAGATTGGGGACTAGCGGGAGGGGGCGAGCAGTTCTTC. The encoded protein is CASSQDWGLAGGGEQFF.

This clonotype came up many times. The V call is TRBV25-1, the J call TRBJ1-1; D unresolved. Trimming removed 4 bases from V and 1 base from J, with 16 bases in between. Germline V gene data show CDR1 as MGHDK and CDR2 as SYGVNS. The CDR3 runs 16 residues. CDR3 in amino acids: CASSAVLGSSNTEAFF. CDR3 DNA sequence: TGTGCCAGCAGTGCTGTTTTGGGGTCTTCGAACACTGAAGCTTTCTTT.

The rearrangement links TRBV11-3 to TRBJ1-1; unclear D gene. Trimming removed 0 bases from V and 4 bases from J, with 3 bases in between. Germline V gene lookup returns CDR1 SGHNT and CDR2 YENEEA. The CDR3 runs 12 residues. The CDR3 DNA reads TGTGCCAGCAGCTTAGAGTCCACTGAAGCTTTCTTT. The encoded protein is CASSLESTEAFF. Variable domain in full (rest from reference TRBV11-3 and TRBJ1-1): EAGVVQSPRYKIIEKKQPVAFWCNPISGHNTLYWYLQNLGQGPELLIRYENEEAVDDSQLPKDRFSAERLKGVDSTLKIQPAELGDSAVYLCASSLESTEAFFGQGTRLTVV.

J is TRBJ2-3 and V is TRBV5-4; D possibly corresponds to TRBD2 (5 bases). Trimming cost V 4 bases and J 0 bases, with 9 bases left between them. The CDR3 sequence is 14 residues long. CDR1 is SGHNT and CDR2 is YYREEE in the germline V gene (reference sequence). The CDR3 DNA reads TGTGCCAGCAGCATGGACTGGAGCACAGATACGCAGTATTTT. Translating it yields CASSMDWSTDTQYF.

This clonotype was seen a handful of times. The chain carries TRBV21-1 and TRBJ2-7; the D segment call TRBD1 is taken from the table without a DNA check. TRBV21-1 is listed as a pseudogene. The CDR3 spans 13 residues. Here the CDR3 reads CASSADRAHEQYF. CDR3 DNA: TGTGCCAGCAGCGCCGACAGGGCCCACGAGCAGTACTTC.

For the CDR3, the DNA is TGTGCCAGCAGTCTCGGACCCCTCGAGCAGTACTTC. Protein: CASSLGPLEQYF. This sequence joins TRBV6-2 or TRBV6-3 and TRBJ2-7; D is ambiguous. The CDR3 extends over 12 amino acids. Trimming took off 5 bases at V and 6 bases at J, with 11 bases between the two ends. Germline V CDR1 and CDR2: MNHEY, SVGEGT.

This clonotype has ten or more counts. The chain recombines TRBV11-2 with TRBJ1-5, with D possibly being TRBD1 (6 bases). Trimming took 0 bases from V and 6 from J, leaving 15 bases between them. Germline V CDR1 and CDR2: SGHAT, FQNNGV. This CDR3 is built from 16 residues. The CDR3 protein is CASSLEGGARGQPQHF. In DNA form, the CDR3 reads TGTGCCAGCAGCTTAGAAGGGGGGGCGCGCGGTCAGCCCCAGCATTTT.

In this sample, this clonotype turned up a few times. V usage is TRBV13 and J usage is TRBJ2-5; D possibly corresponds to TRBD2 (6 bases). This CDR3 has 16 residues. Trimming took 0 bases from V and 5 from J, leaving 16 bases between them. In germline, CDR1 is PRHDT, CDR2 FYEKMQ (reference sequence). The CDR3 spells CASSLGAGYGSETQYF. CDR3 nucleotides: TGTGCCAGCAGCTTAGGTGCGGGGTATGGTAGTGAGACCCAGTACTTC.

This clonotype was detected many times. This CDR3 reads CSVGRADSGNTIYF. CDR3 sequence (DNA): TGCAGCGTTGGAAGGGCAGACTCTGGAAACACCATATATTTT. The rearrangement uses TRBV29-1 and TRBJ1-3; no clear D gene. The CDR3 has 14 residues. Looked up from germline, CDR1 is SQVTM and CDR2 is ANQGSEA. V was trimmed by 4 bases and J by 0 bases, leaving 10 bases between them. Drawing the rest from reference TRBV29-1 and TRBJ1-3, the complete variable domain is SAVISQKPSRDICQRGTSLTIQCQVDSQVTMMFWYRQQPGQSLTLIATANQGSEATYESGFVIDKFPISRPNLTFSTLTVSNMSPEDSSIYLCSVGRADSGNTIYFGEGSWLTVV.

This clonotype was seen ten or more times. V and J are TRBV7-9 and TRBJ2-5, with 8 bases fitting TRBD1. Trimming cost V 6 bases and J 3 bases; bases outside gene matches: 3. This CDR3 has 13 amino acids. Germline CDR1 and CDR2: SEHNR and FQNEAQ (reference sequence). This chain's CDR3 is CASRRGQEETQYF. For the CDR3, the DNA is TGTGCCAGCAGACGGGGACAGGAAGAGACCCAGTACTTC.

This clonotype turned up a few times. The V and J genes are TRBV7-2 and TRBJ2-3; D assignment may be TRBD1 or TRBD2 (5 bases each). V lost 7 bases to trimming and J lost 3 bases, with 17 bases between them. CDR1 is SGHTA and CDR2 is FQGNSA in the germline V gene. This CDR3 spans 15 amino acids. This CDR3 reads CASTARGDGTDTQYF. In DNA form, the CDR3 reads TGTGCCAGCACCGCAAGGGGAGACGGAACAGATACGCAGTATTTT.